The clone carrying this T cell receptor (beta chain) came up once. What it binds is not known. This sample stems from a study of Ad26.COV2.S vaccination and SARS-CoV-2 variants. Study details: Among those in the COV1001 Ad26.COV2.S trial arm was the donor. Study observations and caveats: Once vaccination had occurred, spike-specific CD8+ and CD4+ T cell responses reportedly showed substantial breadth.

Here immunoSEQ multiplex PCR was the method, and the copy in TCRdb shows in-frame clones only, minus some. Here the sample spans roughly 300,000 clones, 75% to 90% being singletons. The treatment here: about 20 received Ad26.COV2.S at low or high dose, single or two shots; about 5 received placebo; per-sample allocation not given. Samples were taken on day 63 after the first vaccine or placebo injection. With 5 bases removed from V and 9 bases from J, the gap between germline ends came to 11 bases. The length of the CDR3 is 12 residues. Germline-derived CDR1 and CDR2 are SEHNR and FQNEAQ (reference sequence).

This TCR came from a person aged 18-60 years who received the Ad26.COV2.S COVID-19 vaccine or a placebo. The sequencing here drew on peripheral blood, taken in a trial of Ad26.COV2.S vaccine versus placebo. V and J are TRBV7-9 and TRBJ2-1; D might be TRBD1 (6 bases). The CDR3 DNA reads TGTGCCAGCAGCAGGACAGTGATTGAGCAGTTCTTC. It is translated as CASSRTVIEQFF.